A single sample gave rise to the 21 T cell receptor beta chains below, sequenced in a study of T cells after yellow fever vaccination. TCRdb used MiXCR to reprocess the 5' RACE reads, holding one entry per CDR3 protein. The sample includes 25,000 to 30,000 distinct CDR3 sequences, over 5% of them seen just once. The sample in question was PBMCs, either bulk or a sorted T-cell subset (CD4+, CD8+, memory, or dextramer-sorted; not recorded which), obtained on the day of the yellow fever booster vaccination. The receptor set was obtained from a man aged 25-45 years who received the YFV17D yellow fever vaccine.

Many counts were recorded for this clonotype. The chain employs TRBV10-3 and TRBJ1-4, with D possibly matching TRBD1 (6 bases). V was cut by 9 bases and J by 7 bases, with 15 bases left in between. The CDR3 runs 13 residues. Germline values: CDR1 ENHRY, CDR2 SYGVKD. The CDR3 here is CAIGTGPSEKLFF. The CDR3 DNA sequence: TGTGCCATTGGAACAGGGCCGAGTGAAAAACTGTTTTTT.

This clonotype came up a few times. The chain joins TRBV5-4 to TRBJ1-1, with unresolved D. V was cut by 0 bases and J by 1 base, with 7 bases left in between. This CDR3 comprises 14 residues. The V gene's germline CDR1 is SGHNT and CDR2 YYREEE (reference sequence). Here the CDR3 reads CASSLARANTEAFF. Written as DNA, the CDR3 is TGTGCCAGCAGCTTGGCTAGGGCGAACACTGAAGCTTTCTTT.

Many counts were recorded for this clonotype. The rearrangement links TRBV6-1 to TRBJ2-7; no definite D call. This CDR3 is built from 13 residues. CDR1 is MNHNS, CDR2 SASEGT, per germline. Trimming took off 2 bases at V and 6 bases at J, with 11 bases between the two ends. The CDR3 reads CASSEIYAREQYF. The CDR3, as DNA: TGTGCCAGCAGTGAAATATACGCTCGCGAGCAGTACTTC.

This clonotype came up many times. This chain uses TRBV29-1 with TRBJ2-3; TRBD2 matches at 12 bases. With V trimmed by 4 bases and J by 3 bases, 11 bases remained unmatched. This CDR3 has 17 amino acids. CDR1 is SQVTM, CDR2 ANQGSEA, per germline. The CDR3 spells CSVGRATTSGRTDTQYF. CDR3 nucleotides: TGCAGCGTTGGGCGGGCCACCACTAGCGGGAGGACAGATACGCAGTATTTT.

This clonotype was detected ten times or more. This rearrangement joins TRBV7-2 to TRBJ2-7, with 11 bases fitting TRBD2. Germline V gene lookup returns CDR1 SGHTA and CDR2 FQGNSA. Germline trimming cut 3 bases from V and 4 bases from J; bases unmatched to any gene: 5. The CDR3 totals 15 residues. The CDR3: CASSLGLAVQYEQYF. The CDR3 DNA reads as TGTGCCAGCAGCTTGGGACTAGCGGTTCAATACGAGCAGTACTTC. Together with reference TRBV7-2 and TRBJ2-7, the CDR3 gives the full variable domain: GAGVSQSPSNKVTEKGKDVELRCDPISGHTALYWYRQSLGQGLEFLIYFQGNSAPDKSGLPSDRFSAERTGGSVSTLTIQRTQQEDSAVYLCASSLGLAVQYEQYFGPGTRLTVT.

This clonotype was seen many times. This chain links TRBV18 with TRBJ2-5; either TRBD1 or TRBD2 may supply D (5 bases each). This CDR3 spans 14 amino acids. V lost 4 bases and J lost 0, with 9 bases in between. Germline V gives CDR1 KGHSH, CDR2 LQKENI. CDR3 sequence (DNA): TGTGCCAGCTCACGGGGGTTGGACCAAGAGACCCAGTACTTC. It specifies CASSRGLDQETQYF.

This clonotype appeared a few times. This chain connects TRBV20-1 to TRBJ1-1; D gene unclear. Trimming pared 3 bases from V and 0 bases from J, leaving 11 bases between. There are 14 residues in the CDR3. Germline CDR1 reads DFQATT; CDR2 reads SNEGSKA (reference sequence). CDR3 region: CSASLQLLNTEAFF. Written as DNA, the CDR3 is TGCAGTGCTAGCTTACAGCTTTTGAACACTGAAGCTTTCTTT.

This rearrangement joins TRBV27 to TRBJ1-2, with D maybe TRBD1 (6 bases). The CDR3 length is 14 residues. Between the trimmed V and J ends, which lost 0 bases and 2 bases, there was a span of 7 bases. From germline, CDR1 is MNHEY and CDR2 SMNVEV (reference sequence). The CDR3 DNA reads TGTGCCAGCAGTTTATCAGGGGGGAACTATGGCTACACCTTC. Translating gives CASSLSGGNYGYTF.

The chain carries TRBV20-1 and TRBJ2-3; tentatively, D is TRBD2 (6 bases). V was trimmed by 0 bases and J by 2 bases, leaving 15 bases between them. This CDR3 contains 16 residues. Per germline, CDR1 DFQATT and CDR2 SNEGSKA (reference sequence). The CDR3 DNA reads TGCAGTGCTAGAGATGGAGGGACGGGATACACAGATACGCAGTATTTT. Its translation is CSARDGGTGYTDTQYF.

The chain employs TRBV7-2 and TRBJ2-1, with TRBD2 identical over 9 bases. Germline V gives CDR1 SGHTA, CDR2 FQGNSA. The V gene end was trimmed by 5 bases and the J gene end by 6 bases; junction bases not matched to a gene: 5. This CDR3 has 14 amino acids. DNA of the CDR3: TGTGCCAGCAGCCTGGGACTAGCTGGCAATGAGCAGTTCTTC. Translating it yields CASSLGLAGNEQFF.

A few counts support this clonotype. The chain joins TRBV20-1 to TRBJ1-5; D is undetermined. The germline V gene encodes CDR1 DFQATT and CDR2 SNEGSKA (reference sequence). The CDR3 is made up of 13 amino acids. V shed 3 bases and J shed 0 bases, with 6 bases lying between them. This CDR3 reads CSASQHSNQPQHF. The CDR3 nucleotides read TGCAGTGCTAGTCAGCATAGCAATCAGCCCCAGCATTTT.

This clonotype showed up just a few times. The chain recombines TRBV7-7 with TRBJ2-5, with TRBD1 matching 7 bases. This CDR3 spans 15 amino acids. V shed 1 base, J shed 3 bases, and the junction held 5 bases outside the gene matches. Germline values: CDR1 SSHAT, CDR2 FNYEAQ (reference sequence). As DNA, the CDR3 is TGTGCCAGCAGCTTAGATGAGGGGGCGGAAGAGACCCAGTACTTC. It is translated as CASSLDEGAEETQYF.

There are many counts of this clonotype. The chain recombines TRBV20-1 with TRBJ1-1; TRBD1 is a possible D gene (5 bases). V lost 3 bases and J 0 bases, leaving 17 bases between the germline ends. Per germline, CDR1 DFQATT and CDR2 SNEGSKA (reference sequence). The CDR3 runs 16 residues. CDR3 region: CSASGEGLRMNTEAFF. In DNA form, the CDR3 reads TGCAGTGCTAGCGGAGAGGGGCTTCGAATGAACACTGAAGCTTTCTTT.

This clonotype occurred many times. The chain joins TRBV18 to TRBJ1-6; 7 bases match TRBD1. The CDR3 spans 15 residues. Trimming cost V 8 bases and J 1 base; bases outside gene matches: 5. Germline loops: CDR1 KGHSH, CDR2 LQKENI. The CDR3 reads CASAEQGSYNSPLHF. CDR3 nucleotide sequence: TGTGCCAGCGCGGAACAGGGGTCCTATAATTCACCCCTCCACTTT.

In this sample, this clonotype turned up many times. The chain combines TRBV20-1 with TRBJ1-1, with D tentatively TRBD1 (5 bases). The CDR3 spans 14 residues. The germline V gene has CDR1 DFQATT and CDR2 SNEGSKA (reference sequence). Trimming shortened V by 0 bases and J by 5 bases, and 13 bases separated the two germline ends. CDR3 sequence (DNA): TGCAGTGCTAGAGATGCCAGATCAGGGACTGAAGCTTTCTTT. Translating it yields CSARDARSGTEAFF.

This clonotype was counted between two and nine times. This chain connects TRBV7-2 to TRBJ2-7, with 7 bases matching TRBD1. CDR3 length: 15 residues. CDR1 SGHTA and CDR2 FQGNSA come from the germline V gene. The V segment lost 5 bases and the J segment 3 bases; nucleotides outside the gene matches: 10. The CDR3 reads CASSRGQVTVYEQYF. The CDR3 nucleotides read TGTGCCAGCAGCCGAGGACAGGTCACGGTCTACGAGCAGTACTTC. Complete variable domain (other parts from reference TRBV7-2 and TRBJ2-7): GAGVSQSPSNKVTEKGKDVELRCDPISGHTALYWYRQSLGQGLEFLIYFQGNSAPDKSGLPSDRFSAERTGGSVSTLTIQRTQQEDSAVYLCASSRGQVTVYEQYFGPGTRLTVT.

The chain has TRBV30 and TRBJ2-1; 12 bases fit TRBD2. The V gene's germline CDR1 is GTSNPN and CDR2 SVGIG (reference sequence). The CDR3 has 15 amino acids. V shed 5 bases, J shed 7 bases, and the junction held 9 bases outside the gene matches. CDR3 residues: CAWGIGLAGPNEQFF. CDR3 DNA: TGTGCCTGGGGGATTGGACTAGCGGGACCGAATGAGCAGTTCTTC.

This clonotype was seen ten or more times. The CDR3 coding sequence is TGCGCCAGCAGCCCCGGACTAGCCGTAAGCACAGATACGCAGTATTTT. This gives the protein CASSPGLAVSTDTQYF. The J gene is TRBJ2-3, the V gene TRBV5-1; TRBD2 agrees at 8 bases. The CDR3 is 16 residues long. Germline values: CDR1 SGHRS, CDR2 YFSETQ. J was trimmed by 0 bases and V by 4 bases; bases with no gene match: 7. The full variable domain, rest sourced from reference TRBV5-1 and TRBJ2-3, is KAGVTQTPRYLIKTRGQQVTLSCSPISGHRSVSWYQQTPGQGLQFLFEYFSETQRNKGNFPGRFSGRQFSNSRSEMNVSTLELGDSALYLCASSPGLAVSTDTQYFGPGTRLTVL.

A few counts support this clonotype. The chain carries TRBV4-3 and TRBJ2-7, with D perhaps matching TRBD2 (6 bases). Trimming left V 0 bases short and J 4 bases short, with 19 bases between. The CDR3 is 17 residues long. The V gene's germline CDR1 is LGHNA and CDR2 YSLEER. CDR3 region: CASSQERFEGTAYEQYF. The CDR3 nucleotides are TGCGCCAGCAGCCAAGAAAGATTCGAGGGGACTGCGTACGAGCAGTACTTC.

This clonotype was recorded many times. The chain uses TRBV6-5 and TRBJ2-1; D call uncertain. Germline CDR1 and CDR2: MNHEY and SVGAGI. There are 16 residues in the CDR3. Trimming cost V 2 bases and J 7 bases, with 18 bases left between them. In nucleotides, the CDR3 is TGTGCCAGCAGTTACCGGCCGAGATACGGGTGGAATGAGCAGTTCTTC. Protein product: CASSYRPRYGWNEQFF.

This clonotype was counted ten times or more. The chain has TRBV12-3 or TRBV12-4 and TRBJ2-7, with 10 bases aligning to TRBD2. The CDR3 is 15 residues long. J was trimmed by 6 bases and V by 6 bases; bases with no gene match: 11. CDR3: CASRESGRGSFEQYF. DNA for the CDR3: TGTGCCAGCAGGGAGAGCGGGAGGGGGAGTTTCGAGCAGTACTTC.